This T cell receptor (beta chain) was documented in a study of response to subunit inactivated influenza vaccine. Broader study findings: It was suggested by the authors that few new T cells are recruited by each seasonal influenza vaccination.

TCRdb re-derived calls from the RT-PCR reads in MiXCR, one entry per CDR3 protein. The table has hundreds of thousands of distinct CDR3 sequences, over 9% seen once. V was trimmed by 5 bases and J by 7 bases, leaving 14 bases between them. This CDR3 is built from 14 residues. Germline assignment: CDR1 SGHTA and CDR2 FQGNSA. In regard to this clonotype: Its antigen is unidentified.

This sequence was found in a man between 50 and 59 years old who received an inactivated influenza vaccine. V usage is TRBV7-2 and J usage is TRBJ2-2; the D gene is possibly TRBD2 (5 bases). The sample was non-naive T cells sorted from PBMCs, taken 14 days before vaccination. CDR3 protein: CASSPFSGGGELFF. The CDR3 nucleotides read TGTGCCAGCAGCCCATTTTCCGGAGGCGGGGAGCTGTTTTTT.